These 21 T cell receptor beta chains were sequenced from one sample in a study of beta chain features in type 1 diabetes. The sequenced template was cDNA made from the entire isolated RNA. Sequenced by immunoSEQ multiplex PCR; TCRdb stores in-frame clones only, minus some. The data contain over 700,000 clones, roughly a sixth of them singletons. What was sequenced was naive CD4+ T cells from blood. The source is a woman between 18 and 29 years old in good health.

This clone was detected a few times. Here the CDR3 DNA reads TGTGCCAGCAGCTCAAGTTATCAGCCCCAGCATTTT. It is translated as CASSSSYQPQHF. The V call is TRBV7-8, the J call TRBJ1-5; no reliable D call. This CDR3 contains 12 residues. The germline V gene has CDR1 SGHVS and CDR2 FQNEAQ. V was trimmed by 4 bases and J by 5 bases, leaving 6 bases between them.

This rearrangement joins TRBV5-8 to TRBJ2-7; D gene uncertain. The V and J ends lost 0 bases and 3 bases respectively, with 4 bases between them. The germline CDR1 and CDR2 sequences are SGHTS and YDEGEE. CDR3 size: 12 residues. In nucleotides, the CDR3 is TGTGCCAGCAGCTTGGAGGGCTACGAGCAGTACTTC. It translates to CASSLEGYEQYF.

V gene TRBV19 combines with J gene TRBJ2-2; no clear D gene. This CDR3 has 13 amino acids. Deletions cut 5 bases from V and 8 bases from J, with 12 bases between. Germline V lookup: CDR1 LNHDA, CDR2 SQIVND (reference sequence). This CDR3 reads CASSYEYRGELFF. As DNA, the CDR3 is TGTGCCAGTAGTTACGAATACCGTGGGGAGCTGTTTTTT.

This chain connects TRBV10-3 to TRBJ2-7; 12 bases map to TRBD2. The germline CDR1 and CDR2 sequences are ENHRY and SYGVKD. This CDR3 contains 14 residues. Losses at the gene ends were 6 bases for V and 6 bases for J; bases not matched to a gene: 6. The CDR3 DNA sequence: TGTGCCATCAGGCCCGGGACTAGCGGGCCCGAGCAGTACTTC. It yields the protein CAIRPGTSGPEQYF.

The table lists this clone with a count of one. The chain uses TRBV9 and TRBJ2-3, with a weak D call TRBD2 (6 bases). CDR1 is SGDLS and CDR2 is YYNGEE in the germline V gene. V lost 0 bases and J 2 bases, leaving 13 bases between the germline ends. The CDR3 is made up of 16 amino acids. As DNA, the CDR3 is TGTGCCAGCAGCGTAGATCCTAGCGCATCCACAGATACGCAGTATTTT. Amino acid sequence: CASSVDPSASTDTQYF. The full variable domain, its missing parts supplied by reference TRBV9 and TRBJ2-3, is DSGVTQTPKHLITATGQRVTLRCSPRSGDLSVYWYQQSLDQGLQFLIQYYNGEERAKGNILERFSAQQFPDLHSELNLSSLELGDSALYFCASSVDPSASTDTQYFGPGTRLTVL.

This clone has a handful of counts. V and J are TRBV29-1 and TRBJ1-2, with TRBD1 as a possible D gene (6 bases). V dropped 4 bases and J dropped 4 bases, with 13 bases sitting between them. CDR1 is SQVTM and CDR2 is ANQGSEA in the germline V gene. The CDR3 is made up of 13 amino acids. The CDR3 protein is CSVGGGGAYGYTF. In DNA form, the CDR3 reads TGCAGCGTTGGAGGGGGGGGCGCCTATGGCTACACCTTC.

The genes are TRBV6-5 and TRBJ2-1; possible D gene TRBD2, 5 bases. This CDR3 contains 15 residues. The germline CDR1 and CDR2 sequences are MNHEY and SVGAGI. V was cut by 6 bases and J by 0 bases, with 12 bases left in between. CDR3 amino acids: CASRQGSVSYNEQFF. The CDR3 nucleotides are TGTGCCAGCAGGCAAGGGAGTGTCTCCTACAATGAGCAGTTCTTC.

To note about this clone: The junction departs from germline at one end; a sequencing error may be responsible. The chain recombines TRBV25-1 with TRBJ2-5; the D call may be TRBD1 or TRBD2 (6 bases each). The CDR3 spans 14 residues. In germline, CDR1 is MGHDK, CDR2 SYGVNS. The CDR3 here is CASGEPGAEETQYF. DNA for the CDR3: TGTGCCAGCGGTGAGCCGGGGGCGGAGGAGACCCAGTACTTC.

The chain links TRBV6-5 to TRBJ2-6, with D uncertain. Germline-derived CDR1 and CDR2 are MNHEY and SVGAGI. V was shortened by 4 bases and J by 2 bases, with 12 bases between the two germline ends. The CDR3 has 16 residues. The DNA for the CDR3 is TGTGCCAGCAGTTTCACCCTATTGACTGGGGCCAACGTCCTGACTTTC. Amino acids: CASSFTLLTGANVLTF.

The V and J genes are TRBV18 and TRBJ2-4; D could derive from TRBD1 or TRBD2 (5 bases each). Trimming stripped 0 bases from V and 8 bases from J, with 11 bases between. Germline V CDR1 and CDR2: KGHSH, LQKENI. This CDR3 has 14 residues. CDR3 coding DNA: TGTGCCAGCTCACCACCGGGACGGAGAGACATTCAGTACTTC. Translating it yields CASSPPGRRDIQYF.

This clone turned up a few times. The CDR3, as DNA: TGTGCCAGCAGCCAAGTTTCTAATGAAAAACTGTTTTTT. Residues: CASSQVSNEKLFF. The rearrangement links TRBV4-2 to TRBJ1-4; D unresolved. Germline-derived CDR1 and CDR2 are LGHNA and YNFKEQ. V lost 1 base to trimming and J lost 3 bases, with 3 bases between them. This CDR3 has 13 amino acids.

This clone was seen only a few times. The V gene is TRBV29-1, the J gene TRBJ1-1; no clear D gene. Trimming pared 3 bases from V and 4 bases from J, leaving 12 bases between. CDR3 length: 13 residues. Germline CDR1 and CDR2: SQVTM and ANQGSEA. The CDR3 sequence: CSVERKLATEAFF. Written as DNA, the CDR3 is TGCAGCGTTGAGAGGAAGCTGGCCACTGAAGCTTTCTTT.

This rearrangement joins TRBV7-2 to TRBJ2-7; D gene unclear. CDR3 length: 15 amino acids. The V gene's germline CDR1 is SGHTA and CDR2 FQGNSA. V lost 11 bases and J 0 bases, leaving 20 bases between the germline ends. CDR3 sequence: CASKLIIGTSYEQYF. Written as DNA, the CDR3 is TGTGCCTCCAAGCTTATAATTGGAACCTCCTACGAGCAGTACTTC.

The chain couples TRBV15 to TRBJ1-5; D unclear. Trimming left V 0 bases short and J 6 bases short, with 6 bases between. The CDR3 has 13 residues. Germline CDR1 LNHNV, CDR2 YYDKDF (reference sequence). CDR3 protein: CATSRESLQPQHF. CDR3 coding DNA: TGTGCCACCAGCAGAGAGTCTCTTCAGCCCCAGCATTTT.

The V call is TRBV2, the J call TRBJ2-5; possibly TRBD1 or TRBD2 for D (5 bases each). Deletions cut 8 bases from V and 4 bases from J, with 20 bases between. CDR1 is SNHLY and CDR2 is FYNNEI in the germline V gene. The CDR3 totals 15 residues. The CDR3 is CASYRGESFGETQYF. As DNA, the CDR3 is TGTGCCAGCTACCGGGGCGAAAGTTTTGGAGAGACCCAGTACTTC. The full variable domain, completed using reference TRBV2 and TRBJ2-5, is EPEVTQTPSHQVTQMGQEVILRCVPISNHLYFYWYRQILGQKVEFLVSFYNNEISEKSEIFDDQFSVERPDGSNFTLKIRSTKLEDSAMYFCASYRGESFGETQYFGPGTRLLVL.

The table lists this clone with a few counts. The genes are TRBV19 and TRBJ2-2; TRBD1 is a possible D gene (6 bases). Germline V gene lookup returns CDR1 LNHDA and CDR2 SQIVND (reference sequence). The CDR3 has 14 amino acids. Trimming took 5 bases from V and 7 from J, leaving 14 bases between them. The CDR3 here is CASSPQGAGGELFF. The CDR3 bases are TGTGCCAGTAGTCCACAGGGCGCAGGCGGGGAGCTGTTTTTT.

The chain's CDR3 is CASREGRRGQTYEQYF. Written as DNA, the CDR3 is TGTGCCAGCAGGGAGGGGCGGCGGGGCCAGACCTACGAGCAGTACTTC. The rearrangement links TRBV6-6 to TRBJ2-7; D might be TRBD2 (6 bases). V was shortened by 6 bases and J by 2 bases, with 20 bases between the two germline ends. The germline V gene has CDR1 MNHNY and CDR2 SVGAGI (reference sequence). CDR3 length: 16 amino acids.

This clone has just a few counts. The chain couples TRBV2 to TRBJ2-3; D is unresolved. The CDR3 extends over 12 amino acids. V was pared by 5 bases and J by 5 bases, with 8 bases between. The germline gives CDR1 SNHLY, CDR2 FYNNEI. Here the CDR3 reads CASSYTVDTQYF. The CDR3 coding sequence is TGTGCCAGCAGTTATACGGTAGATACGCAGTATTTT. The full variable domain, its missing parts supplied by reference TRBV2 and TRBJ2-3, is EPEVTQTPSHQVTQMGQEVILRCVPISNHLYFYWYRQILGQKVEFLVSFYNNEISEKSEIFDDQFSVERPDGSNFTLKIRSTKLEDSAMYFCASSYTVDTQYFGPGTRLTVL.

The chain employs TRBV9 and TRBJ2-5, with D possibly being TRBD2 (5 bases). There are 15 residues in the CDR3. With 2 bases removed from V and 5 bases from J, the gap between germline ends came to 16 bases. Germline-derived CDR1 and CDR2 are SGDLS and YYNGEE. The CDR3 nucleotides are TGTGCCAGCAGCGTCGGACTCCTCGCCGGGGAGACCCAGTACTTC. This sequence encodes CASSVGLLAGETQYF.

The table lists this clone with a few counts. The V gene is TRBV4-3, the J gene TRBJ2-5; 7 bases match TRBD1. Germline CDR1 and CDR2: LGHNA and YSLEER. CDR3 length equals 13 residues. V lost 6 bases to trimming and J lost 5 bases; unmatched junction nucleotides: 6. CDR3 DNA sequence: TGCGCCAGCAGTACAGGGGTATGGGAGACCCAGTACTTC. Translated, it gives CASSTGVWETQYF.

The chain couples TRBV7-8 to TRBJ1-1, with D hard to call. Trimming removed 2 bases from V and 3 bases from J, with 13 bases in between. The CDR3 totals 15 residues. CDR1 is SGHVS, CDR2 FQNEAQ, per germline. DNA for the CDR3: TGTGCCAGCAGCTTAAGGTTTTCTCGTGACACTGAAGCTTTCTTT. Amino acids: CASSLRFSRDTEAFF.